These T cell receptor beta chains were read from a single sample in a study of T-cell reconstitution after alpha-beta-depleted transplantation in children. MiXCR, applied by TCRdb to the PCR reads, yields one record per CDR3 protein. Of about 980,000 distinct CDR3 sequences in the sample, under 30% were seen once. The sequenced sample was PBMCs, mostly from graft donor cells, obtained 360 days after TCRalphabeta/CD19-depleted stem cell transplant. These receptors all stem from a boy younger than two who had a stem cell transplant for SCID, so the T cells may come from the graft donor. Both conserved end residues are part of each CDR3. Fields, in order: clone size, D gene, V gene, J gene, CDR3 protein, CDR3 DNA. A D gene is named only where the DNA matches it firmly. Clone size is stated in some rows and not others, as once, few, many or a class when expanded.

many,NA,TRBV27,TRBJ2-3,CASSLGVPDTQYF,TGTGCCAGCAGTTTAGGCGTCCCGGATACGCAGTATTTT
many,NA,TRBV7-8,TRBJ1-1,CASSSGTGIEAFF,TGTGCCAGCAGCTCTGGAACGGGGATTGAAGCTTTCTTT
few,TRBD1,TRBV5-1,TRBJ1-3,CASSIGTGEGNTIYF,TGCGCCAGCAGCATCGGGACAGGGGAAGGAAACACCATATATTTT
few,TRBD1,TRBV2,TRBJ1-4,CASSGRTGTTNEKLFF,TGTGCCAGCAGTGGTCGGACAGGGACCACTAATGAAAAACTGTTTTTT
NA,TRBD1,TRBV20-1,TRBJ2-7,CSAQRDRGPILTSYEQYF,TGCAGTGCTCAGCGGGACAGGGGCCCCATCCTGACCTCCTACGAGCAGTACTTC
NA,NA,TRBV4-2,TRBJ2-7,CASSQDARNLYEQYF,TGTGCCAGCAGCCAAGACGCCAGGAACCTCTACGAGCAGTACTTC
NA,NA,TRBV20-1,TRBJ2-1,CSAMGIDGGLSYNEQFF,TGCAGTGCAATGGGGATAGATGGAGGCCTCTCCTACAATGAGCAGTTCTTC
few,TRBD2,TRBV15,TRBJ2-1,CATERGGYNEQFF,TGTGCCACGGAGCGGGGGGGGTACAATGAGCAGTTCTTC
NA,NA,TRBV2,TRBJ2-7,CASNPQGRGAYEQYF,TGTGCCAGCAACCCGCAGGGTAGGGGCGCCTACGAGCAGTACTTC
NA,TRBD1,TRBV4-1,TRBJ1-3,CASSQDYATGIRRNTIYF,TGCGCCAGCAGCCAAGATTACGCGACAGGGATACGTCGAAACACCATATATTTT
NA,NA,TRBV6-5,TRBJ2-7,CASRVGYEQYF,TGTGCCAGCAGAGTAGGCTACGAGCAGTACTTC
few,NA,TRBV20-1,TRBJ1-4,CSAPRLGAPSNEKLFF,TGCAGTGCTCCCCGTTTGGGGGCCCCAAGTAATGAAAAACTGTTTTTT
few,NA,TRBV20-1,TRBJ1-6,CSARGTGIKASPLHF,TGCAGTGCTAGAGGCACAGGGATTAAGGCGTCACCCCTCCACTTT
few,NA,TRBV10-3,TRBJ2-7,CAISDSKSGSSYEQYF,TGTGCCATCAGTGACTCCAAAAGTGGCAGCTCCTACGAGCAGTACTTC
NA,TRBD1,TRBV5-5,TRBJ1-1,CASSLAPYRTGDTEAFF,TGTGCCAGCAGCTTGGCACCCTACCGGACAGGGGACACTGAAGCTTTCTTT
few,NA,TRBV12-3/TRBV12-4,TRBJ2-7,CASCKTHTYEQYF,TGTGCCAGCTGTAAGACTCATACCTACGAGCAGTACTTC
few,NA,TRBV6-5,TRBJ1-1,CASSYGQYLNTEAFF,TGTGCCAGCAGTTACGGGCAGTATTTGAACACTGAAGCTTTCTTT
many,NA,TRBV4-3,TRBJ2-7,CASSQDRDLSSYEQYF,TGCGCCAGCAGCCAAGATCGTGACCTCAGCTCCTACGAGCAGTACTTC
many,NA,TRBV15,TRBJ1-2,CATSRGGASNYGYTF,TGTGCCACGAGCCGTGGGGGGGCCTCTAACTATGGCTACACCTTC
few,NA,TRBV18,TRBJ1-1,CASSSGVETEAFF,TGTGCCAGCTCATCAGGGGTAGAGACTGAAGCTTTCTTT
NA,TRBD1,TRBV12-3/TRBV12-4,TRBJ2-5,CASSFSGTGRETQYF,TGTGCCAGCAGTTTCTCGGGGACAGGGAGAGAGACCCAGTACTTC
few,NA,TRBV10-2,TRBJ2-7,CASSTGPGGSEQYF,TGCGCCAGCAGCACAGGGCCCGGTGGAAGCGAGCAGTACTTC
NA,TRBD2,TRBV4-2,TRBJ2-1,CASSQDPELAGGPYNEQFF,TGTGCCAGCAGCCAAGATCCCGAACTAGCGGGGGGCCCCTACAATGAGCAGTTCTTC
NA,TRBD2,TRBV7-9,TRBJ2-1,CASSLRTSGGAREQFF,TGTGCCAGCAGCCTCCGGACTAGCGGGGGGGCCCGTGAGCAGTTCTTC
NA,TRBD1,TRBV6-5,TRBJ1-5,CASSYSGTGGNQPQHF,TGTGCCAGCAGTTACTCGGGGACAGGGGGCAATCAGCCCCAGCATTTT
NA,NA,TRBV10-3,TRBJ2-5,CAISEGLLEGETQYF,TGTGCCATCAGTGAGGGACTCCTCGAGGGTGAGACCCAGTACTTC
few,NA,TRBV7-9,TRBJ1-1,CASSFEGTGTEAFF,TGTGCCAGCAGCTTTGAAGGCACGGGCACTGAAGCTTTCTTT
many,NA,TRBV5-6,TRBJ2-1,CASSFPGPAYNEQFF,TGTGCCAGCAGCTTTCCGGGACCAGCCTACAATGAGCAGTTCTTC
NA,NA,TRBV6-5,TRBJ1-4,CASSWRTGPRDEKLFF,TGTGCCAGCAGTTGGCGGACGGGTCCCAGGGATGAAAAACTGTTTTTT
NA,NA,TRBV15,TRBJ2-3,CATSREQGITDTQYF,TGTGCCACCAGCAGAGAGCAGGGGATCACAGATACGCAGTATTTT
few,NA,TRBV9,TRBJ2-2,CASSVAGYTGELFF,TGTGCCAGCAGCGTAGCGGGGTACACCGGGGAGCTGTTTTTT
few,TRBD2,TRBV28,TRBJ2-7,CASSLPGSGGYEQYF,TGTGCCAGCAGTTTACCTGGTAGCGGGGGGTACGAGCAGTACTTC
few,NA,TRBV29-1,TRBJ1-4,CSAWRDKNEKLFF,TGCAGCGCCTGGAGGGACAAGAATGAAAAACTGTTTTTT
few,NA,TRBV27,TRBJ2-7,CASSLSWGISYEQYF,TGTGCCAGCAGTTTATCGTGGGGGATATCCTACGAGCAGTACTTC
NA,NA,TRBV13,TRBJ2-7,CASGEGANEQYF,TGTGCCAGCGGGGAGGGGGCAAACGAGCAGTACTTC
NA,TRBD1,TRBV7-9,TRBJ2-7,CASSSSGTGYEQYF,TGTGCCAGCAGCTCCTCCGGGACAGGGTACGAGCAGTACTTC
NA,NA,TRBV7-8,TRBJ2-3,CASSPKRGGGTDTQYF,TGTGCCAGCAGCCCAAAAAGGGGAGGAGGCACAGATACGCAGTATTTT
few,NA,TRBV5-1,TRBJ2-3,CASSFGLPEDTQYF,TGCGCCAGCAGCTTCGGGCTTCCTGAGGATACGCAGTATTTT
few,NA,TRBV28,TRBJ1-2,CASSFPGTYGYTF,TGTGCCAGCAGTTTCCCAGGGACCTATGGCTACACCTTC
NA,NA,TRBV2,TRBJ1-5,CASSDQGGSNQPQHF,TGTGCCAGCAGCGATCAGGGTGGAAGCAATCAGCCCCAGCATTTT
NA,NA,TRBV2,TRBJ1-1,CASSPQVKGNTEAFF,TGTGCCAGCAGCCCGCAAGTAAAGGGGAACACTGAAGCTTTCTTT
few,TRBD2,TRBV29-1,TRBJ2-5,CSVPATSGAKRWETQYF,TGCAGCGTTCCTGCGACTAGCGGGGCGAAGAGGTGGGAGACCCAGTACTTC
NA,NA,TRBV7-9,TRBJ1-2,CASSSAVGVYGYTF,TGTGCCAGCAGCTCCGCGGTAGGGGTGTATGGCTACACCTTC
NA,NA,TRBV20-1,TRBJ2-7,CSANGGEQYF,TGCAGTGCTAACGGGGGCGAGCAGTACTTC
few,NA,TRBV15,TRBJ1-4,CATSRDFEIRGEKLFF,TGTGCCACCAGCAGAGATTTTGAGATACGGGGTGAAAAACTGTTTTTT
few,TRBD1,TRBV2,TRBJ2-7,CASSDLRQGGYEQYF,TGTGCCAGCAGTGACCTCCGACAGGGTGGGTACGAGCAGTACTTC
NA,TRBD1,TRBV20-1,TRBJ2-5,CSAGTDSETQYF,TGCAGTGCTGGGACAGATTCGGAGACCCAGTACTTC
NA,TRBD2,TRBV6-2/TRBV6-3,TRBJ2-2,CASIRIRGLAWTGELFF,TGTGCCAGCATCCGTATCAGGGGACTAGCGTGGACCGGGGAGCTGTTTTTT
NA,NA,TRBV29-1,TRBJ1-1,CSVGRGGLNTEAFF,TGCAGCGTTGGGAGGGGGGGCCTCAACACTGAAGCTTTCTTT
few,NA,TRBV28,TRBJ1-2,CASQAFYGYTF,TGTGCCAGCCAGGCATTCTATGGCTACACCTTC
NA,TRBD1,TRBV20-1,TRBJ2-7,CSGGPGGFYEQYF,TGCAGTGGGGGGCCAGGGGGCTTCTACGAGCAGTACTTC
NA,NA,TRBV10-3,TRBJ2-5,CAISAEVEPQYF,TGTGCCATCAGTGCTGAGGTAGAACCCCAGTACTTC
few,TRBD1,TRBV24-1,TRBJ2-1,CATSDPRTGYNEQFF,TGTGCCACCAGTGACCCTCGGACAGGTTACAATGAGCAGTTCTTC
few,NA,TRBV12-3/TRBV12-4,TRBJ2-1,CASSLSGPRKQFF,TGTGCCAGCAGTCTCTCGGGACCCCGCAAGCAGTTCTTC
NA,NA,TRBV12-3/TRBV12-4,TRBJ1-1,CASSFGAGRAFF,NA
many,NA,TRBV6-5,TRBJ1-2,CASSYKGYLNYGYTF,TGTGCCAGCAGTTACAAAGGGTACCTTAACTATGGCTACACCTTC
NA,NA,TRBV4-2,TRBJ2-2,CASSQSSSRTGELFF,TGTGCCAGCAGCCAATCCTCCTCTCGGACCGGGGAGCTGTTTTTT
NA,NA,TRBV28,TRBJ1-1,CASSVPEGDTEAFF,TGTGCCAGCAGTGTGCCGGAAGGGGACACTGAAGCTTTCTTT
few,TRBD1,TRBV12-3/TRBV12-4,TRBJ2-1,CASSFSRDRGPPYNEQFF,TGTGCCAGCAGTTTTAGCCGGGACAGAGGACCCCCCTACAATGAGCAGTTCTTC